This T cell receptor (beta chain) was documented in a study of T and B cells in COVID-19 patients. Study-level results: Few blood samples existed from mildly ill patients during symptoms or early in severe cases.

This CDR3 is built from 10 residues. V was trimmed by 8 bases and J by 4 bases, leaving 4 bases between them. CDR1 ENHRY and CDR2 SYGVKD come from the germline V gene. BIOMED2 TRB-A/B primer pools were used in multiplex TRB PCR. Each CDR3 protein gets one entry after TCRdb re-called the multiplex PCR reads with MiXCR. The sample records 22,000 or so distinct CDR3 sequences, around 28% being singletons. This clonotype was seen a handful of times. The antigen remains undetermined. Blood genomic DNA input for TRB amplification was about 250-550 ng. This sequence joins TRBV10-3 and TRBJ2-3, with no clear D. The specimen was blood. The receptor was derived from a human donor who had recovered from COVID-19. CDR3 coding DNA: TGTGCCATCCTCGCAGATACGCAGTATTTT. This gives the protein CAILADTQYF.